This T cell receptor (beta chain) stems from a study of blood T cell repertoires in COVID-19. Study-wide background: Samples of COVID-19 (acute and convalescent) were obtained from the United States, Italy and Spain. Sample material is recorded as cDNA or gDNA derived from T cells, B-cell-depleted T cells, or PBMCs.

Per the original methods: Reference gene primer amplification yielded estimated nucleated cell counts. Method: immunoSEQ multiplex PCR; TCRdb's copy keeps in-frame clones and lacks some. V and J calls and clone size come straight from that table; D and trimming were deduced from the DNA. This table holds approximately 56,000 clones, over 85% found once. J gave up 3 bases and V 3 bases, and 3 bases lay outside the gene matches. The CDR3 totals 15 residues. Germline V gene data show CDR1 as SGHRS and CDR2 as YFSETQ. Sequenced input: peripheral blood. The clonotype comes from a man aged 80 or over with active or convalescent COVID-19. This chain joins TRBV5-1 and TRBJ2-1; 10 bases agree with TRBD2. CDR3 coding DNA: TGCGCCAGCAGCTCAGCGGGAGGGGTCTACAATGAGCAGTTCTTC. As protein: CASSSAGGVYNEQFF.